The rows below give T cell receptor beta chains drawn from one sample of a study of OX40 agonist ivuxolimab in advanced cancers. The repertoire was sequenced with immunoSEQ multiplex PCR; TCRdb's copy has only in-frame clones and lacks some. The sample holds just over 40,000 clones, approximately 87% seen once. The sample here was CD4+ or CD8+ T cells sorted from blood, taken in a trial of the OX40 agonist ivuxolimab. Every receptor here comes from an adult with an advanced solid tumor such as melanoma, head and neck, liver or kidney cancer. CDR3s include the opening cysteine and the closing phenylalanine or tryptophan. A D gene is named only where the DNA matches it firmly. Not all rows give a size; the values are once, few, many and, for expanded clones, a class.

V	D	J	size	CDR3	DNA
TRBV28	TRBD1	TRBJ2-3	NA	CASSYPDRASTDTQYF	TGTGCCAGCAGTTACCCGGACAGGGCTAGCACAGATACGCAGTATTTT
TRBV2	NA	TRBJ2-7	NA	CASSEARGPLSSYEQYF	TGTGCCAGCAGTGAAGCGCGTGGGCCCCTGAGCTCCTACGAGCAGTACTTC
TRBV9	NA	TRBJ1-1	NA	CASSVAGTSNTEAFF	TGTGCCAGCAGCGTAGCTGGGACGTCGAACACTGAAGCTTTCTTT
TRBV30	NA	TRBJ2-1	NA	CAWRAYEDEQFF	TGTGCCTGGAGGGCGTATGAGGATGAGCAGTTCTTC
TRBV6-5	TRBD2	TRBJ2-5	NA	CASRPFTSGRETQYF	TGTGCCAGCAGACCCTTCACTAGCGGGAGAGAGACCCAGTACTTC
TRBV18	NA	TRBJ1-2	few	CASSGPELGYTF	TGTGCCAGCTCAGGCCCGGAGTTGGGCTACACCTTC
TRBV11-3	TRBD2	TRBJ2-3	NA	CASRLAGFGDTQYF	TGTGCCAGCAGGTTAGCGGGGTTTGGAGATACGCAGTATTTT
TRBV10-1	TRBD1	TRBJ2-4	NA	CASSEGGTGRNIQYF	TGCGCCAGCAGTGAAGGGGGCACGGGTCGGAACATTCAGTACTTC
TRBV4-1	NA	TRBJ2-7	few	CASSQGTFQPPYEQYF	TGCGCCAGCAGCCAGGGGACCTTTCAACCCCCCTACGAGCAGTACTTC
TRBV2	TRBD1	TRBJ1-4	NA	CASSEALRQGDEKLFF	TGTGCCAGCAGTGAAGCTTTAAGGCAGGGGGATGAAAAACTGTTTTTT
TRBV9	TRBD1	TRBJ2-7	once	CASSDPGGASSYEQYF	TGTGCCAGCAGCGACCCAGGGGGCGCATCCTCCTACGAGCAGTACTTC
TRBV5-4	NA	TRBJ1-3	NA	CASSPRAGGNTIYF	TGTGCCAGCAGCCCCCGGGCCGGAGGAAACACCATATATTTT
TRBV9	NA	TRBJ1-5	NA	CASSEDGYNQPQHF	TGTGCCAGCAGTGAGGACGGCTACAATCAGCCCCAGCATTTT
TRBV9	TRBD2	TRBJ2-1	NA	CASSVDPLAGVEQFF	TGTGCCAGCAGCGTAGATCCCCTAGCGGGAGTTGAGCAGTTCTTC
TRBV27	NA	TRBJ2-3	NA	CASSLSDSTDTQYF	TGTGCCAGCAGTTTATCGGACAGCACAGATACGCAGTATTTT
TRBV6-4	NA	TRBJ2-2	NA	CASSAIGGANTGELFF	TGTGCCAGCAGTGCCATCGGCGGGGCCAACACCGGGGAGCTGTTTTTT
TRBV5-3	NA	TRBJ2-7	NA	CASSFLTQSLYF	TGTGCCAGCAGCTTCCTCACACAATCTCTGTACTTC
TRBV15	TRBD2	TRBJ2-3	NA	CATSPDSGRGTDTQYF	TGTGCCACCAGCCCTGATAGCGGGAGGGGAACAGATACGCAGTATTTT
TRBV6-5	NA	TRBJ2-7	NA	CASSVLRGYSYEQYF	TGTGCCAGCAGTGTCCTTAGGGGCTATTCCTACGAGCAGTACTTC
TRBV19	TRBD1	TRBJ2-7	NA	CVSRRQGASYEQYF	TGTGTCAGCAGGCGACAGGGGGCAAGCTACGAGCAGTACTTC
TRBV5-1	NA	TRBJ2-1	NA	CASSLVMGPDSNEQFF	TGCGCCAGCAGCTTAGTTATGGGACCAGACTCCAATGAGCAGTTCTTC
TRBV11-3	NA	TRBJ2-1	NA	CASSLGGILYNEQFF	TGTGCCAGCAGCTTAGGAGGAATTCTCTACAATGAGCAGTTCTTC
TRBV19	NA	TRBJ1-4	NA	CASSIGQDINEKLFF	TGTGCCAGTAGTATAGGACAGGATATAAATGAAAAACTGTTTTTT
TRBV2	TRBD2	TRBJ2-1	NA	CASTGDYDDEQFF	TGTGCCAGCACGGGGGACTACGATGATGAGCAGTTCTTC
TRBV7-9	NA	TRBJ1-1	NA	CASSPVTEAFF	TGTGCCAGCAGCCCAGTAACTGAAGCTTTCTTT
TRBV15	NA	TRBJ1-5	NA	CATSTPLRIQPQHF	TGTGCCACCAGCACTCCCCTCCGGATACAGCCCCAGCATTTT
TRBV11-3	NA	TRBJ2-3	NA	CASSPHRGTQYF	TGTGCCAGCAGCCCACACCGAGGTACGCAGTATTTT
TRBV14	NA	TRBJ2-7	NA	CASAGETYEQYF	TGTGCCAGCGCCGGGGAAACCTACGAGCAGTACTTC
TRBV11-3	TRBD1	TRBJ1-1	few	CASSFRQGGEAFF	TGTGCCAGCAGCTTCCGACAGGGAGGGGAAGCTTTCTTT
TRBV10-3	NA	TRBJ1-4	once	CAIKGVLNEKLFF	TGTGCCATCAAGGGAGTCCTTAATGAAAAACTGTTTTTT
TRBV6-1	NA	TRBJ2-7	NA	CASSGRRGPYEQYF	TGTGCCAGCAGTGGGAGGAGGGGGCCCTACGAGCAGTACTTC
TRBV28	TRBD2	TRBJ2-7	NA	CASSLQAGRPYEQYF	TGTGCCAGCAGCCTCCAAGCGGGACGCCCCTACGAGCAGTACTTC
TRBV28	TRBD2	TRBJ2-7	NA	CASSFSGFTSGALGEQYF	TGTGCCAGCAGTTTTAGTGGGTTTACTAGCGGGGCCTTAGGGGAGCAGTACTTC
TRBV5-4	TRBD2	TRBJ2-7	NA	CASSQTSGWGTYEQYF	TGTGCCAGCAGCCAAACTAGCGGATGGGGTACCTACGAGCAGTACTTC
TRBV7-9	NA	TRBJ1-2	NA	CASSLAAGHYGYTF	TGTGCCAGCAGCTTAGCGGCCGGGCACTATGGCTACACCTTC
TRBV19	NA	TRBJ2-7	NA	CASSDIDYEYEQHF	TGTGCCAGTAGTGATATTGACTACGAGTACGAGCAGCACTTC
TRBV6-5	NA	TRBJ1-6	NA	CASSQTGESPLHF	TGTGCCAGCAGTCAGACAGGAGAATCACCCCTCCACTTT
TRBV14	TRBD2	TRBJ2-3	NA	CASSPGGPSTDTQYF	TGTGCCAGCAGCCCGGGAGGGCCCAGCACAGATACGCAGTATTTT
TRBV9	TRBD2	TRBJ2-7	NA	CASSRRGSGNYEQYF	TGTGCCAGCAGCCGCCGAGGTAGCGGGAACTACGAGCAGTACTTC
TRBV7-8	TRBD2	TRBJ2-7	NA	CASSLWTSGAYEQYF	TGTGCCAGCAGCTTATGGACTAGCGGGGCCTACGAGCAGTACTTC
TRBV11-3	NA	TRBJ1-1	NA	CASSFGVAGTEAFF	TGTGCCAGCAGCTTCGGGGTGGCGGGCACTGAAGCTTTCTTT
TRBV28	NA	TRBJ1-3	NA	CASSLGGAGDTIYF	TGTGCCAGCAGTTTAGGCGGGGCAGGGGACACCATATATTTT
TRBV28	NA	TRBJ1-4	NA	CASSLAGTLVEKLFF	TGTGCCAGCAGTTTAGCCGGGACCCTGGTTGAAAAACTGTTTTTT
TRBV4-1	NA	TRBJ2-1	NA	CASSPPGRSYNEQFF	TGCGCCAGCAGCCCGCCCGGACGGTCCTACAATGAGCAGTTCTTC
TRBV10-3	NA	TRBJ2-3	NA	CAISAPSGTDTQYF	TGTGCCATCAGTGCCCCTAGCGGCACAGATACGCAGTATTTT
TRBV7-9	TRBD1	TRBJ1-5	NA	CASSSGQGSVRQPQHF	TGTGCCAGCAGTTCGGGACAGGGAAGCGTTAGGCAGCCCCAGCATTTT
TRBV4-3	TRBD2	TRBJ2-1	NA	CASSQDQYTSGRADEQFF	TGCGCCAGCAGCCAAGATCAATATACTAGCGGGAGAGCCGATGAGCAGTTCTTC
TRBV28	NA	TRBJ2-1	NA	CASSSGLTYNEQFF	TGTGCCAGCAGTTCAGGACTAACCTACAATGAGCAGTTCTTC
TRBV5-4	TRBD2	TRBJ2-7	NA	CASSQELAGGEQYF	TGTGCCAGCAGCCAAGAACTAGCGGGAGGCGAGCAGTACTTC
TRBV28	TRBD1	TRBJ1-2	NA	CASSLGTGYGYTF	TGTGCCAGCAGTCTAGGGACAGGATATGGCTACACCTTC
TRBV21-1	NA	TRBJ2-5	NA	CASSARTSGNVVIETQYF	TGTGCCAGCAGCGCCCGGACTAGCGGGAACGTCGTGATCGAGACCCAGTACTTC
TRBV28	TRBD2	TRBJ2-5	NA	CASSLTSPPGTQYF	TGTGCCAGCAGTTTGACTAGCCCACCGGGGACCCAGTACTTC
TRBV6-5	NA	TRBJ1-2	NA	CASEDGRRYTF	TGTGCCAGCGAGGACGGCAGACGCTACACCTTC
TRBV19	NA	TRBJ2-7	NA	CASRWKGGDLYEQYF	TGTGCCAGTAGGTGGAAAGGAGGTGATCTCTACGAGCAGTACTTC
TRBV5-6	NA	TRBJ1-3	NA	CASSLMFARLSGNTIYF	TGTGCCAGCAGCTTGATGTTTGCCCGTCTCTCTGGAAACACCATATATTTT